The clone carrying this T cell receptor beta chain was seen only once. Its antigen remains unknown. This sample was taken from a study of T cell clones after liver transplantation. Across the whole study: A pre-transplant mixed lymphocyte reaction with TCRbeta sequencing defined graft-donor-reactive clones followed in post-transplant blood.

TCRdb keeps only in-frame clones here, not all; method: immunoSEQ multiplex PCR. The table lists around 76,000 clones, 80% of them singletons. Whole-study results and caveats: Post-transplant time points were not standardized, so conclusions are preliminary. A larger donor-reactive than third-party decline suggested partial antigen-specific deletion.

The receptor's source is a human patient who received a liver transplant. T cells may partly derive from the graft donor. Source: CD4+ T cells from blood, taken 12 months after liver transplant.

As DNA, the CDR3 is TGTGCCAGCAGTGTGACCGGGGCCTACAATGAGCAGTTCTTC. It translates to CASSVTGAYNEQFF. The chain joins TRBV2 to TRBJ2-1, with D possibly matching TRBD2 (5 bases). V was shortened by 4 bases and J by 2 bases, with 9 bases between the two germline ends. This CDR3 is 14 amino acids long. The germline V gene encodes CDR1 SNHLY and CDR2 FYNNEI.